These T cell receptor beta chains were read from a single sample in a study of blood T cells in healthy people across ages. TCRdb called the 5' RACE reads again in MiXCR, with one record for every CDR3 protein. The sample includes some 1.6 million distinct CDR3 sequences, approximately 32% of them seen just once. Sequencing input: blood. The receptors come from a woman under 40 in good health. CDR3s include the opening cysteine and the closing phenylalanine or tryptophan. Fields, in order: J gene, CDR3 length, V gene, clone size, D gene, CDR3 protein, CDR3 DNA. D genes are given only for firm matches. The listing skips clone size in some rows; elsewhere it reads once, few, many or a size class.

j_gene: TRBJ2-5
len: 13
v_gene: TRBV3-1
abundance: few
d_gene: NA
CDR3aa: CASSQDKLGTQYF
CDR3nt: TGTGCCAGCAGCCAAGATAAGCTGGGGACCCAGTACTTC

j_gene: TRBJ2-5
len: 17
v_gene: TRBV29-1
abundance: once
d_gene: TRBD1
CDR3aa: CSVEGGWGTGFTETQYF
CDR3nt: TGCAGCGTTGAAGGAGGGTGGGGGACAGGGTTTACCGAGACCCAGTACTTC

j_gene: TRBJ2-5
len: 14
v_gene: TRBV5-1
abundance: many
d_gene: TRBD2
CDR3aa: CASSNSGGQETQYF
CDR3nt: TGCGCCAGCAGCAATAGCGGGGGACAAGAGACCCAGTACTTC

j_gene: TRBJ2-3
len: 15
v_gene: TRBV10-3
abundance: many
d_gene: TRBD2
CDR3aa: CAIRYGTSQGDTQYF
CDR3nt: TGTGCCATCAGATACGGGACTAGCCAGGGAGATACGCAGTATTTT

j_gene: TRBJ1-1
len: 14
v_gene: TRBV13
abundance: NA
d_gene: TRBD1
CDR3aa: CASSFGTGPLEAFF
CDR3nt: TGTGCCAGCAGCTTTGGGACAGGCCCTCTAGAAGCTTTCTTT

j_gene: TRBJ2-5
len: 14
v_gene: TRBV7-3
abundance: NA
d_gene: NA
CDR3aa: CASSLGHNQETQYF
CDR3nt: TGTGCCAGCAGCCTCGGACATAACCAAGAGACCCAGTACTTC

j_gene: TRBJ2-5
len: 12
v_gene: TRBV6-1
abundance: NA
d_gene: NA
CDR3aa: CASSEARGGRYF
CDR3nt: TGTGCCAGCAGTGAAGCACGGGGCGGACGGTACTTC

j_gene: TRBJ1-3
len: 15
v_gene: TRBV20-1
abundance: NA
d_gene: NA
CDR3aa: CSASPRGDIGNTIYF
CDR3nt: TGCAGTGCTAGTCCCAGGGGCGATATAGGAAACACCATATATTTT

j_gene: TRBJ2-1
len: 15
v_gene: TRBV6-5
abundance: NA
d_gene: TRBD2
CDR3aa: CASSLIAGASNEQFF
CDR3nt: TGTGCCAGCAGTCTGATAGCGGGAGCGAGTAATGAGCAGTTCTTC

j_gene: TRBJ2-2
len: 17
v_gene: TRBV6-5
abundance: NA
d_gene: TRBD2
CDR3aa: CASSSGRDTTNTGELFF
CDR3nt: TGTGCCAGCAGTTCCGGGAGGGACACAACGAACACCGGGGAGCTGTTTTTT

j_gene: TRBJ2-3
len: 9
v_gene: TRBV27
abundance: few
d_gene: NA
CDR3aa: CASGDTQYF
CDR3nt: TGTGCCAGTGGGGATACGCAGTATTTT

j_gene: TRBJ2-7
len: 14
v_gene: TRBV6-6
abundance: NA
d_gene: NA
CDR3aa: CASSPGRVKDEQYF
CDR3nt: TGTGCCAGCAGTCCAGGCAGGGTGAAGGACGAGCAGTACTTC

j_gene: TRBJ2-7
len: 14
v_gene: TRBV27
abundance: NA
d_gene: NA
CDR3aa: CASHPGTPLSEQYF
CDR3nt: TGTGCCAGCCATCCCGGGACCCCCTTGTCCGAGCAGTACTTC

j_gene: TRBJ1-2
len: 13
v_gene: TRBV12-3/TRBV12-4
abundance: NA
d_gene: NA
CDR3aa: CASSGTAHYGYTF
CDR3nt: TGTGCCAGCAGTGGGACGGCCCACTATGGCTACACCTTC

j_gene: TRBJ2-7
len: 14
v_gene: TRBV10-3
abundance: NA
d_gene: TRBD2
CDR3aa: CAISGAGVAYEQYF
CDR3nt: TGTGCCATCAGTGGAGCGGGAGTGGCCTACGAGCAGTACTTC

j_gene: TRBJ2-5
len: 15
v_gene: TRBV10-3
abundance: many
d_gene: NA
CDR3aa: CAISESDGPMGTQYF
CDR3nt: TGTGCCATCAGTGAGTCGGATGGACCGATGGGGACCCAGTACTTC

j_gene: TRBJ2-5
len: 14
v_gene: TRBV20-1
abundance: NA
d_gene: TRBD2
CDR3aa: CSAPRLAGEETQYF
CDR3nt: TGCAGTGCCCCTCGCCTAGCGGGAGAAGAGACCCAGTACTTC

j_gene: TRBJ2-7
len: 19
v_gene: TRBV6-1
abundance: NA
d_gene: TRBD2
CDR3aa: CASSGQGGTSGGLPHEQYF
CDR3nt: TGTGCCAGCAGTGGACAGGGTGGGACTAGCGGGGGGCTGCCCCACGAGCAGTACTTC

j_gene: TRBJ2-3
len: 13
v_gene: TRBV5-6
abundance: NA
d_gene: NA
CDR3aa: CASSLPLADTQYF
CDR3nt: TGTGCCAGCAGCTTACCATTGGCAGATACGCAGTATTTT

j_gene: TRBJ2-3
len: 12
v_gene: TRBV20-1
abundance: few
d_gene: TRBD2
CDR3aa: CSVKRGWDTQYF
CDR3nt: TGCAGTGTTAAGCGGGGGTGGGATACGCAGTATTTT

j_gene: TRBJ2-7
len: 15
v_gene: TRBV20-1
abundance: NA
d_gene: TRBD1
CDR3aa: CSAPKQGAGAGEQYF
CDR3nt: TGCAGTGCTCCTAAACAGGGGGCCGGGGCGGGAGAGCAGTACTTC

j_gene: TRBJ1-1
len: 15
v_gene: TRBV25-1
abundance: few
d_gene: NA
CDR3aa: CASSDSKGSVTEAFF
CDR3nt: TGTGCCAGCAGTGATTCCAAGGGTAGTGTGACAGAAGCTTTCTTT

j_gene: TRBJ1-4
len: 15
v_gene: TRBV29-1
abundance: NA
d_gene: NA
CDR3aa: CSVEVGRGEAEKLFF
CDR3nt: TGCAGCGTTGAGGTCGGCAGGGGAGAGGCTGAAAAACTGTTTTTT

j_gene: TRBJ1-2
len: 15
v_gene: TRBV7-2
abundance: NA
d_gene: NA
CDR3aa: CASSLWVRGNYGYTF
CDR3nt: TGTGCCAGCAGCTTATGGGTCAGGGGTAACTATGGCTACACCTTC

j_gene: TRBJ2-7
len: 14
v_gene: TRBV12-3/TRBV12-4
abundance: many
d_gene: TRBD2
CDR3aa: CASTDSGGEYEQYF
CDR3nt: TGTGCCAGCACAGATAGCGGGGGGGAGTACGAGCAGTACTTC

j_gene: TRBJ2-5
len: 16
v_gene: TRBV5-1
abundance: NA
d_gene: NA
CDR3aa: CASSLVPTGPQETQYF
CDR3nt: TGCGCCAGCAGCTTGGTACCCACAGGCCCGCAAGAGACCCAGTACTTC

j_gene: TRBJ2-1
len: 13
v_gene: TRBV5-6
abundance: few
d_gene: NA
CDR3aa: CASSLSRGGEQFF
CDR3nt: TGTGCCAGCAGCTTGAGCCGGGGCGGTGAGCAGTTCTTC

j_gene: TRBJ2-5
len: 16
v_gene: TRBV7-8
abundance: many
d_gene: TRBD2
CDR3aa: CASSTSSGRVQETQYF
CDR3nt: TGTGCCAGCAGCACCTCTAGCGGGAGGGTACAAGAGACCCAGTACTTC

j_gene: TRBJ2-3
len: 15
v_gene: TRBV13
abundance: NA
d_gene: NA
CDR3aa: CASSGRSEWADTQYF
CDR3nt: TGTGCCAGCAGCGGACGCTCCGAATGGGCAGATACGCAGTATTTT

j_gene: TRBJ1-5
len: 16
v_gene: TRBV28
abundance: NA
d_gene: TRBD1
CDR3aa: CASSLNRGLGNQPQHF
CDR3nt: TGTGCCAGCAGCCTTAACAGGGGCTTGGGCAATCAGCCCCAGCATTTT

j_gene: TRBJ1-6
len: 18
v_gene: TRBV3-1
abundance: NA
d_gene: TRBD1
CDR3aa: CASSQVNRGRGNNSPLHF
CDR3nt: TGTGCCAGCAGCCAAGTGAACAGGGGGCGAGGAAATAATTCACCCCTCCACTTT

j_gene: TRBJ1-1
len: 15
v_gene: TRBV4-1
abundance: NA
d_gene: NA
CDR3aa: CASSQEEVLNTEAFF
CDR3nt: TGCGCTAGCAGCCAAGAGGAAGTTTTGAACACTGAAGCTTTCTTT

j_gene: TRBJ1-2
len: 15
v_gene: TRBV5-1
abundance: NA
d_gene: TRBD1
CDR3aa: CASSKADRDNYGYTF
CDR3nt: TGCGCCAGCAGCAAAGCAGACAGGGACAACTATGGCTACACCTTC

j_gene: TRBJ2-7
len: 16
v_gene: TRBV7-8
abundance: NA
d_gene: TRBD1
CDR3aa: CASSLAGQLQFYEQYF
CDR3nt: TGTGCCAGCAGCTTAGCGGGACAGCTGCAATTCTACGAGCAGTACTTC

j_gene: TRBJ2-5
len: 15
v_gene: TRBV11-2
abundance: NA
d_gene: NA
CDR3aa: CASSLDLVPIGTQYF
CDR3nt: TGTGCCAGCAGCTTAGATTTGGTCCCGATAGGAACCCAGTACTTC

j_gene: TRBJ2-1
len: 15
v_gene: TRBV5-1
abundance: NA
d_gene: NA
CDR3aa: CASSLAANPYNVQFF
CDR3nt: TGCGCCAGCAGCTTGGCGGCGAATCCCTACAATGTGCAGTTCTTC

j_gene: TRBJ2-3
len: 15
v_gene: TRBV2
abundance: NA
d_gene: NA
CDR3aa: CASSGLGSHTDTQYF
CDR3nt: TGTGCCAGCAGTGGGCTAGGATCCCACACAGATACGCAGTATTTT

j_gene: TRBJ1-2
len: 20
v_gene: TRBV10-3
abundance: few
d_gene: NA
CDR3aa: CAISGTTATGGMINNYGYTF
CDR3nt: TGTGCCATCAGTGGGACAACCGCGACAGGAGGGATGATTAATAACTATGGCTACACCTTC

j_gene: TRBJ2-1
len: 13
v_gene: TRBV20-1
abundance: few
d_gene: TRBD2
CDR3aa: CSGFSGTFNEQFF
CDR3nt: TGCAGTGGCTTTAGCGGGACCTTCAATGAGCAGTTCTTC

j_gene: TRBJ2-7
len: 15
v_gene: TRBV28
abundance: few
d_gene: TRBD1
CDR3aa: CASSIPGQGEREQYF
CDR3nt: TGTGCCAGCAGTATTCCGGGACAGGGTGAGAGGGAGCAGTACTTC

j_gene: TRBJ1-2
len: 13
v_gene: TRBV4-2
abundance: many
d_gene: NA
CDR3aa: CASSRTDNYGYTF
CDR3nt: TGTGCCAGCAGTCGGACGGATAACTATGGCTACACCTTC

j_gene: TRBJ2-7
len: 15
v_gene: TRBV5-4
abundance: NA
d_gene: NA
CDR3aa: CASSFFSGVSYEQYF
CDR3nt: TGTGCCAGCAGCTTCTTTTCAGGGGTCTCCTACGAGCAGTACTTC

j_gene: TRBJ2-1
len: 16
v_gene: TRBV9
abundance: few
d_gene: TRBD2
CDR3aa: CASSLGLGVSYNEQFF
CDR3nt: TGTGCCAGCAGCCTTGGACTAGGGGTGAGTTACAATGAGCAGTTCTTC

j_gene: TRBJ1-1
len: 15
v_gene: TRBV7-7
abundance: NA
d_gene: NA
CDR3aa: CASRRLGGLDTEAFF
CDR3nt: TGTGCCAGCAGACGATTAGGGGGTCTGGACACTGAAGCTTTCTTT

j_gene: TRBJ1-5
len: 15
v_gene: TRBV9
abundance: NA
d_gene: TRBD1
CDR3aa: CASSVGQGGNQPQHF
CDR3nt: TGTGCCAGCAGCGTAGGACAGGGCGGCAATCAGCCCCAGCATTTT

j_gene: TRBJ1-2
len: 17
v_gene: TRBV20-1
abundance: NA
d_gene: NA
CDR3aa: CSATGPGTGPERGGYTF
CDR3nt: TGCAGTGCTACAGGGCCCGGGACCGGTCCGGAGAGGGGTGGCTACACCTTC

j_gene: TRBJ1-1
len: 14
v_gene: TRBV7-2
abundance: NA
d_gene: NA
CDR3aa: CASSRPGVGAEAFF
CDR3nt: TGTGCCAGCAGCCGACCAGGGGTAGGGGCTGAAGCTTTCTTT

j_gene: TRBJ2-3
len: 13
v_gene: TRBV5-5
abundance: NA
d_gene: NA
CDR3aa: CASSLGVEDTQYF
CDR3nt: TGTGCCAGCAGCTTGGGAGTGGAAGATACGCAGTATTTT

j_gene: TRBJ2-5
len: 15
v_gene: TRBV7-9
abundance: few
d_gene: NA
CDR3aa: CASSLGEPKEETQYF
CDR3nt: TGTGCCAGCAGCTTAGGTGAGCCCAAGGAGGAGACCCAGTACTTC

j_gene: TRBJ2-1
len: 14
v_gene: TRBV12-3/TRBV12-4
abundance: NA
d_gene: NA
CDR3aa: CARSRDGPYNEQFF
CDR3nt: TGTGCCCGCAGCCGGGACGGCCCTTACAATGAGCAGTTCTTC

j_gene: TRBJ2-7
len: 15
v_gene: TRBV12-3/TRBV12-4
abundance: few
d_gene: TRBD1
CDR3aa: CASSLGGQGALEQYF
CDR3nt: TGTGCCAGCAGTTTAGGGGGACAGGGGGCCCTCGAGCAGTACTTC

j_gene: TRBJ2-7
len: 13
v_gene: TRBV7-3
abundance: NA
d_gene: NA
CDR3aa: CDSSPTGPNEQYF
CDR3nt: TGTGACAGCAGCCCTACAGGGCCCAACGAGCAGTACTTC

j_gene: TRBJ2-7
len: 12
v_gene: TRBV2
abundance: once
d_gene: NA
CDR3aa: CASSEIGVEQYF
CDR3nt: TGTGCCAGCAGTGAAATCGGGGTCGAGCAGTACTTC

j_gene: TRBJ1-2
len: 12
v_gene: TRBV30
abundance: few
d_gene: NA
CDR3aa: CAWSSSIGGYTF
CDR3nt: TGTGCCTGGAGTTCATCTATAGGTGGCTACACCTTC